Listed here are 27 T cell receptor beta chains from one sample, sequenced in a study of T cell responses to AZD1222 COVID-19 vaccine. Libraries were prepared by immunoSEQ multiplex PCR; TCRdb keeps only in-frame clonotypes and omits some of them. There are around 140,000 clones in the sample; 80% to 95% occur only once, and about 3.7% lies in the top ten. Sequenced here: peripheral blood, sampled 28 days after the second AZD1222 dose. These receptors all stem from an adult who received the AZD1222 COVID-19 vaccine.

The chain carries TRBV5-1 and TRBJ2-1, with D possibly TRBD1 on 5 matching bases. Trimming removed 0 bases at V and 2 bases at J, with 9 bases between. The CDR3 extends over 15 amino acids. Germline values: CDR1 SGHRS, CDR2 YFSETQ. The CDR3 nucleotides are TGCGCCAGCAGCTTGGAGGGGTTCCCCTACAATGAGCAGTTCTTC. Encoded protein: CASSLEGFPYNEQFF.

For the CDR3, the DNA is TGTGCCAGCAGCCAAGGACTAAACAATGAGCAGTTCTTC. Its translation is CASSQGLNNEQFF. The genes are TRBV14 and TRBJ2-1, with D tentatively TRBD2 (5 bases). V gave up 1 base and J gave up 5 bases, with 6 bases separating them. The germline gives CDR1 SGHDN, CDR2 FVKESK. The CDR3 spans 13 residues. Supplemented by reference TRBV14 and TRBJ2-1, the full variable domain reads EAGVTQFPSHSVIEKGQTVTLRCDPISGHDNLYWYRRVMGKEIKFLLHFVKESKQDESGMPNNRFLAERTGGTYSTLKVQPAELEDSGVYFCASSQGLNNEQFFGPGTRLTVL.

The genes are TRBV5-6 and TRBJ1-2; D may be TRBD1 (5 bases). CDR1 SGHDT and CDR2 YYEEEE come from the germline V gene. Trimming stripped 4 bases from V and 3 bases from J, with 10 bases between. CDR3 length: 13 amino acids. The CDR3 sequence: CASSSQGYYGYTF. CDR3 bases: TGTGCCAGCAGCAGCCAGGGATACTATGGCTACACCTTC.

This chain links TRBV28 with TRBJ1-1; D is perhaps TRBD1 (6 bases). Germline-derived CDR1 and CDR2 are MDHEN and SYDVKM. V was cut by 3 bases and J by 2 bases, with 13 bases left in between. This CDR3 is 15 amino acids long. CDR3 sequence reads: CASSFPRGANTEAFF. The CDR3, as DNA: TGTGCCAGCAGTTTCCCTCGGGGGGCTAACACTGAAGCTTTCTTT.

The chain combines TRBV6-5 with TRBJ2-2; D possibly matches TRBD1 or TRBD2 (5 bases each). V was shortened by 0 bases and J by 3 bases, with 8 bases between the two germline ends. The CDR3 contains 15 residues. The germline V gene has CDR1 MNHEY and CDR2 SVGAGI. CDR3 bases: TGTGCCAGCAGTTACTCTAGGGGAGACACCGGGGAGCTGTTTTTT. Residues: CASSYSRGDTGELFF.

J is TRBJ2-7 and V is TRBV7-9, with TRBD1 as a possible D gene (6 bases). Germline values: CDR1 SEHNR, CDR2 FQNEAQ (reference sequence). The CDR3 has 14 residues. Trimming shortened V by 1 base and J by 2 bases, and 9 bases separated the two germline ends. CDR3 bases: TGTGCCAGCAGCTTAGGGACAGCAACCTACGAGCAGTACTTC. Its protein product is CASSLGTATYEQYF. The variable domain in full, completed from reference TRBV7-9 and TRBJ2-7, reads DTGVSQNPRHKITKRGQNVTFRCDPISEHNRLYWYRQTLGQGPEFLTYFQNEAQLEKSRLLSDRFSAERPKGSFSTLEIQRTEQGDSAMYLCASSLGTATYEQYFGPGTRLTVT.

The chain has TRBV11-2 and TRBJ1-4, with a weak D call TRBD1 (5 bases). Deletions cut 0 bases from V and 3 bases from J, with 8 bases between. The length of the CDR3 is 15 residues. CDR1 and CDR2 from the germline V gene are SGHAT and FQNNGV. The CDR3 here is CASSLDRAANEKLFF. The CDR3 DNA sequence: TGTGCCAGCAGCTTAGACAGGGCCGCTAATGAAAAACTGTTTTTT.

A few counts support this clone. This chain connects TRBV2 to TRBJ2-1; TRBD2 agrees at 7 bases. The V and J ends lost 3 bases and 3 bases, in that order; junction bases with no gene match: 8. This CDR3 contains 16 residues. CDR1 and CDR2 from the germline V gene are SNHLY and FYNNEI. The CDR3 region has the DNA TGTGCCAGCAGTGAGGAATGGCGGGAGAGCTACAATGAGCAGTTCTTC. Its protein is CASSEEWRESYNEQFF.

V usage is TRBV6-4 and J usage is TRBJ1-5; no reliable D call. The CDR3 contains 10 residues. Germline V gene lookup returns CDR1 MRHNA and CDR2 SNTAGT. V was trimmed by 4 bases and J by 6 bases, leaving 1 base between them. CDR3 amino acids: CASSGQPQHF. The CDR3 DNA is TGTGCCAGCAGTGGTCAGCCCCAGCATTTT.

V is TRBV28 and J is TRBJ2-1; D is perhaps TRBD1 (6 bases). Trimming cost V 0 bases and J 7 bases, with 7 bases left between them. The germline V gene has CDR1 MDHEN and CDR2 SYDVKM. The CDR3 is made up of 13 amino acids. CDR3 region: CASSLWRGNEQFF. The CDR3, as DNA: TGTGCCAGCAGTTTATGGAGGGGGAATGAGCAGTTCTTC.

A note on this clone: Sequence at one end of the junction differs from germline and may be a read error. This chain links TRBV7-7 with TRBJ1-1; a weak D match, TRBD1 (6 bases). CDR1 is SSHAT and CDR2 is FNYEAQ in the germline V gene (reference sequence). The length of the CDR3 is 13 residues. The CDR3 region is CASSSRRGTEAFF. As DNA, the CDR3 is TGTGCTAGCAGCTCGCGCAGGGGCACTGAAGCTTTCTTT.

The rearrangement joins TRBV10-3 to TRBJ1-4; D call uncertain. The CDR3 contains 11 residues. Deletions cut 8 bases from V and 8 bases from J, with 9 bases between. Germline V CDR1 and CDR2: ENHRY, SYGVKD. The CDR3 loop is CAISAGEKLFF. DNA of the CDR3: TGTGCCATCTCAGCGGGAGAAAAACTGTTTTTT.

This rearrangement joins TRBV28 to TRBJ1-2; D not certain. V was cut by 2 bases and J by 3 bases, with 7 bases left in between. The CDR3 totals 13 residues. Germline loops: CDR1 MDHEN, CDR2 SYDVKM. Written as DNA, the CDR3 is TGTGCCAGCAGTTTAGGGCAGCACTATGGCTACACCTTC. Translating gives CASSLGQHYGYTF.

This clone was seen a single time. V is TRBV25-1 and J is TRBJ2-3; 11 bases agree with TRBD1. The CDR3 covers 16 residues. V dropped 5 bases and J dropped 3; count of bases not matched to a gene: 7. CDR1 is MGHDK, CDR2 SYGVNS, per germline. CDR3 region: CASSRRDRGITDTQYF. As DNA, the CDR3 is TGTGCCAGCAGTAGACGGGACAGGGGGATAACAGATACGCAGTATTTT.

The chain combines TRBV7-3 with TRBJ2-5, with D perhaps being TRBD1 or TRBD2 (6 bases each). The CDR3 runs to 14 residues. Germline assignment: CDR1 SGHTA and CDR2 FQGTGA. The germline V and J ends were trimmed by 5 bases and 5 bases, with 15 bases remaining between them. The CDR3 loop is CASSPNGGGETQYF. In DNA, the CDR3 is TGTGCCAGCAGCCCAAACGGGGGCGGGGAGACCCAGTACTTC. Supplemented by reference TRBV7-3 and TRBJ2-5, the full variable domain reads GAGVSQTPSNKVTEKGKYVELRCDPISGHTALYWYRQSLGQGPEFLIYFQGTGAADDSGLPNDRFFAVRPEGSVSTLKIQRTERGDSAVYLCASSPNGGGETQYFGPGTRLLVL.

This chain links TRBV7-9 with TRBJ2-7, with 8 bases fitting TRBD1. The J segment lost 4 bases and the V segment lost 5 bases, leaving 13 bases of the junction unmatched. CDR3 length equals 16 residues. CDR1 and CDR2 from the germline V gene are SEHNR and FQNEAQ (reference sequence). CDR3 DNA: TGTGCCAGCAGCAATGCGCTCTGGACAGGGAAATACGAGCAGTACTTC. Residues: CASSNALWTGKYEQYF.

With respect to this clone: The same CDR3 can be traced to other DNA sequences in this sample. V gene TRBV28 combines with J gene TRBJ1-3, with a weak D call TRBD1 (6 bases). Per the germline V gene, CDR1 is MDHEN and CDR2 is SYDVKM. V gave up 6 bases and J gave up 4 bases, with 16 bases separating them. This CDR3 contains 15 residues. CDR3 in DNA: TGTGCCAGCAGCCTCGGCCAGGGGCTAGGAAACACCATATATTTT. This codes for CASSLGQGLGNTIYF.

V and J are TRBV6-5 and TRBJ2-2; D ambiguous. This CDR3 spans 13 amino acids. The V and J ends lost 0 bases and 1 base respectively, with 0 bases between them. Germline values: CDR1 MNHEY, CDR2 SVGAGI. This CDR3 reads CASSYSNTGELFF. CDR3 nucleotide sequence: TGTGCCAGCAGTTACTCGAACACCGGGGAGCTGTTTTTT.

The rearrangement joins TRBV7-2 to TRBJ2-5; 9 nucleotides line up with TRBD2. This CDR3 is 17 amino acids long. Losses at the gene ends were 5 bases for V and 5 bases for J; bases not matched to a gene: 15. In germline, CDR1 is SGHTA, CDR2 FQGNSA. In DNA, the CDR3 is TGTGCCAGCAGCCCGCTCACGACTAGCGGAATAGGGGAGACCCAGTACTTC. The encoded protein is CASSPLTTSGIGETQYF.

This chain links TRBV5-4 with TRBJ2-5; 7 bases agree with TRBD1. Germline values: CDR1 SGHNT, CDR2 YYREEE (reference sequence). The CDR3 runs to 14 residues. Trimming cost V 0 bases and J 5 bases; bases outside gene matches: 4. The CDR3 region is CASSLAQGDETQYF. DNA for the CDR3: TGTGCCAGCAGCTTGGCTCAGGGGGATGAGACCCAGTACTTC.

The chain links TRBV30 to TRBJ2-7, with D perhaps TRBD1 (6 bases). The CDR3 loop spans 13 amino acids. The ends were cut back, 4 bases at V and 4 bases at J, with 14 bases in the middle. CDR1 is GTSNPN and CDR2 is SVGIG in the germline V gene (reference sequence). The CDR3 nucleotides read TGTGCCTGGAACGAACAGGGTAGATACGAGCAGTACTTC. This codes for CAWNEQGRYEQYF.

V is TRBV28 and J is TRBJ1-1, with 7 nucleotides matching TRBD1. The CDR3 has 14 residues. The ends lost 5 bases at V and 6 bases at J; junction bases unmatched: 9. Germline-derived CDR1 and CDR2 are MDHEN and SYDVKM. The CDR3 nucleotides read TGTGCCAGCAGTCTGCACAGGGGTTACTCTGAAGCTTTCTTT. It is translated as CASSLHRGYSEAFF.

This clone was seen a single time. CDR3 DNA sequence: TGCGCCAGCAGCACAGGACAGGGCTTCAGTCAGCCCCAGCATTTT. Translated, it gives CASSTGQGFSQPQHF. The chain couples TRBV5-1 to TRBJ1-5; TRBD1 matches at 8 bases. V lost 4 bases and J lost 6; bases outside the gene matches: 9. The CDR3 length is 15 residues. Germline lookup yields CDR1 SGHRS and CDR2 YFSETQ.

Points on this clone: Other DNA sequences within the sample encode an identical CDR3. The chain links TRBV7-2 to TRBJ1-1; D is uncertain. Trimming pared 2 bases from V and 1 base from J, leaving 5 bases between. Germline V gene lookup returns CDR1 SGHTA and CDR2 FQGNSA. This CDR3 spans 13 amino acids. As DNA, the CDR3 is TGTGCCAGCAGCTTAACTGCGAACACTGAAGCTTTCTTT. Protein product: CASSLTANTEAFF.

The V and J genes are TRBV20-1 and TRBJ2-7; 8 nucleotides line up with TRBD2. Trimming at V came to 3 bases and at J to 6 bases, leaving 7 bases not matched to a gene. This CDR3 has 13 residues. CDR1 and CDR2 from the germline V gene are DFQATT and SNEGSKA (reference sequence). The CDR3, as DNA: TGCAGTGCTAGTGGCGGGAGGCTTGGCGAGCAGTACTTC. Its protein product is CSASGGRLGEQYF.

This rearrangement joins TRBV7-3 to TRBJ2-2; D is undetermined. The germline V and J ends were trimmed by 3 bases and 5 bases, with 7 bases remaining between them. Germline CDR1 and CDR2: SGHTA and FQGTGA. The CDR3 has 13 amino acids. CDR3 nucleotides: TGTGCCAGCAGCTTCGGGCTTACCGGGGAGCTGTTTTTT. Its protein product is CASSFGLTGELFF. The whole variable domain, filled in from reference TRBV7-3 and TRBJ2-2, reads GAGVSQTPSNKVTEKGKYVELRCDPISGHTALYWYRQSLGQGPEFLIYFQGTGAADDSGLPNDRFFAVRPEGSVSTLKIQRTERGDSAVYLCASSFGLTGELFFGEGSRLTVL.

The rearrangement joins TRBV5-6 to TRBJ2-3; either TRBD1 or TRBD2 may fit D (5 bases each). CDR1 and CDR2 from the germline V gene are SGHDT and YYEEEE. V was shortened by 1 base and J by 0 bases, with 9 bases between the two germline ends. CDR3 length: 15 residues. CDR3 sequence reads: CASSLRGGSTDTQYF. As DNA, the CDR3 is TGTGCCAGCAGCTTGAGGGGCGGGAGCACAGATACGCAGTATTTT.